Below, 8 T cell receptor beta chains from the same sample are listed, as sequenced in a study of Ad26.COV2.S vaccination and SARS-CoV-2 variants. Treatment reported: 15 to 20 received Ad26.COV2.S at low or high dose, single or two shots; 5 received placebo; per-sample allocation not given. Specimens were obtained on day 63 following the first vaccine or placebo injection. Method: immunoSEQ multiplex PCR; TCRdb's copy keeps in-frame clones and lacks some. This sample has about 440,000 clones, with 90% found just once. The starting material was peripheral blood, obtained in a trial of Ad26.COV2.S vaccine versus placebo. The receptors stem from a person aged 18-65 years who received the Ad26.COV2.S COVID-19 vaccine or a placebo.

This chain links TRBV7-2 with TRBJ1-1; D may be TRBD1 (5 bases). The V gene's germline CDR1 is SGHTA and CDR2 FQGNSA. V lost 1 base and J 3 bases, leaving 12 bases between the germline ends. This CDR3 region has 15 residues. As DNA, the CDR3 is TGTGCCAGCAGCTTAGGGGCCCGGGGGTACACTGAAGCTTTCTTT. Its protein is CASSLGARGYTEAFF. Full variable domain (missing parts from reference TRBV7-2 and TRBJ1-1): GAGVSQSPSNKVTEKGKDVELRCDPISGHTALYWYRQSLGQGLEFLIYFQGNSAPDKSGLPSDRFSAERTGGSVSTLTIQRTQQEDSAVYLCASSLGARGYTEAFFGQGTRLTVV.

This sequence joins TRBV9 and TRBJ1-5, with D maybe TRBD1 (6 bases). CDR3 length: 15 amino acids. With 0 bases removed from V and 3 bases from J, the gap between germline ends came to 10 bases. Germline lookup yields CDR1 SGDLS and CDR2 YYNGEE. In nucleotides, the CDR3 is TGTGCCAGCAGCGTAGATGACAGGATCAATCAGCCCCAGCATTTT. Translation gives CASSVDDRINQPQHF.

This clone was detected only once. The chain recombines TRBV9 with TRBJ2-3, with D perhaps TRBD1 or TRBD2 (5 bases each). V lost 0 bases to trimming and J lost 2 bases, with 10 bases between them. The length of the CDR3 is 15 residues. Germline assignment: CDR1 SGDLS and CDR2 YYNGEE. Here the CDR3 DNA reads TGTGCCAGCAGCGTAGTGGGGACGATCACAGATACGCAGTATTTT. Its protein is CASSVVGTITDTQYF.

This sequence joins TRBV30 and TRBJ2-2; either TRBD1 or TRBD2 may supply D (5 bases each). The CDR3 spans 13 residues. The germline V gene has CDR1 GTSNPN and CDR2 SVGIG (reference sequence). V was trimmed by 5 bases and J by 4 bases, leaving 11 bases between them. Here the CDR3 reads CAWARESTGELFF. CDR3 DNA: TGTGCCTGGGCCAGGGAGAGCACCGGGGAGCTGTTTTTT.

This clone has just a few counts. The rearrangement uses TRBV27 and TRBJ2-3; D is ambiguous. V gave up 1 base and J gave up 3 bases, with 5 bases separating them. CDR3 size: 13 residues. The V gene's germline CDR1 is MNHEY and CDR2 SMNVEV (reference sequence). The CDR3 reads CASSLFWTDTQYF. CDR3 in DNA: TGTGCCAGCAGTTTATTCTGGACAGATACGCAGTATTTT.

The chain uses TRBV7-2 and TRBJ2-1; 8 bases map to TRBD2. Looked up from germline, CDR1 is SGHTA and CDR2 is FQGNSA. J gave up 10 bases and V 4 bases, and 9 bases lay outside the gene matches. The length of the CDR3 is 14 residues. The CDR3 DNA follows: TGTGCCAGCAGCTCGCTAGGCGGGAGGAACGAGCAGTTCTTC. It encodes CASSSLGGRNEQFF.

The CDR3 DNA reads TGTGCCAGCAGTATACTTGGCGGGAGGGTGAAGGGTGAGCAGTTCTTC. This translates into CASSILGGRVKGEQFF. This chain links TRBV28 with TRBJ2-1; TRBD2 matches at 9 bases. This CDR3 has 16 residues. The germline gives CDR1 MDHEN, CDR2 SYDVKM. J was trimmed by 9 bases and V by 5 bases; bases with no gene match: 14.

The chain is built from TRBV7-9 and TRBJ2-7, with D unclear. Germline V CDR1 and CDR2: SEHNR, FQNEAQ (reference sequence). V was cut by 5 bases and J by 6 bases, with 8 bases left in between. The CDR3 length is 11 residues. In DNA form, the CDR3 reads TGTGCCAGCAGCGCCTTGGGCGAGCAGTACTTC. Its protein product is CASSALGEQYF.